This T cell receptor beta chain was profiled in a study of CD8 T cells in Susac syndrome. With random hexamers, reverse transcription was performed on 0.5 to 1 ug of RNA. A single record per CDR3 protein comes from TCRdb applying MiXCR to the immunoSEQ multiplex PCR reads. The sample lists some 130,000 distinct CDR3 sequences; roughly 89% were seen once. TCR beta sequences were obtained from blood CD8+ and CD4+ T cells. TEMRA cells were enriched by FACS, while CD8+ and CD4+ T cells were obtained through a negative isolation that was performed magnetically. Germline V gives CDR1 DFQATT, CDR2 SNEGSKA (reference sequence). Trimming at V came to 0 bases and at J to 0 bases, leaving 6 bases not matched to a gene. The CDR3 length is 16 residues.

The sequenced sample was CD8+ T cells from PBMCs. The TCR sequence derives from a human donor with multiple sclerosis. The chain recombines TRBV20-1 with TRBJ2-7; 9 bases match TRBD2. Written as DNA, the CDR3 is TGCAGTGCTAGAGATATGGCGGGAGGGGACTCCTACGAGCAGTACTTC. This translates into CSARDMAGGDSYEQYF.